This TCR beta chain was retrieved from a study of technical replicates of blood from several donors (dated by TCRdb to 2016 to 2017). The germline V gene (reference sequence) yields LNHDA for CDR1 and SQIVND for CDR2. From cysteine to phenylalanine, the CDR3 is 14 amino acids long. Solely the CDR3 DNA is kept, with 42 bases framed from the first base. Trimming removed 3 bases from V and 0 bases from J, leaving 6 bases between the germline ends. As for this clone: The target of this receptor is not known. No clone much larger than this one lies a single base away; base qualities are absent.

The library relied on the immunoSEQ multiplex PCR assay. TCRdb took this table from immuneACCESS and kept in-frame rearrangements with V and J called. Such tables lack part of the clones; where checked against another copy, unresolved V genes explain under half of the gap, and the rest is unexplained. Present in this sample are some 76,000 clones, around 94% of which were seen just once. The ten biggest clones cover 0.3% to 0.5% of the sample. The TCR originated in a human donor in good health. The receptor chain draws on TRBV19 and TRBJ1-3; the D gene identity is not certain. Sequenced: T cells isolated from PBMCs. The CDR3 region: CASSILSSGNTIYF. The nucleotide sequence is TGTGCCAGTAGTATCCTCTCCTCTGGAAACACCATATATTTT.